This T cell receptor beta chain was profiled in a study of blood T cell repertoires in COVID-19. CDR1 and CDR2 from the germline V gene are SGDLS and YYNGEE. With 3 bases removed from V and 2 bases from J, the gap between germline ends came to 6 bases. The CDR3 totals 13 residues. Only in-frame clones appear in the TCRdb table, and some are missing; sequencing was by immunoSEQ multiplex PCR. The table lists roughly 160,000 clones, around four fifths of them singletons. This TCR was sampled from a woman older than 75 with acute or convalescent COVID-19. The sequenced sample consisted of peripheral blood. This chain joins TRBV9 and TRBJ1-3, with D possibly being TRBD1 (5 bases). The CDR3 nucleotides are TGTGCCAGCAGCGGGGGGGCTGGAAACACCATATATTTT. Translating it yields CASSGGAGNTIYF.